This T cell receptor (beta chain) was captured in a study of blood T cells in healthy people across ages. A J-beta primer mix and a sample-barcoded 5' primer were used in a second PCR of roughly 6 to 12 cycles. Every cDNA was tagged by a template-switch adaptor with 12 random nucleotides. TCRdb passed the 5' RACE reads through MiXCR, listing each CDR3 protein once. Altogether hundreds of thousands of distinct CDR3 sequences are present, 32% being singletons, with the ten largest covering just over 15%. About 10 milliliters of peripheral blood were drawn from each donor. A remark on this clonotype: The target antigen is unknown.

V was clipped by 4 bases and J by 2 bases; unmatched bases: 8. Germline V gene data show CDR1 as SGHTA and CDR2 as FQGNSA. This CDR3 region has 16 residues. Study-wide results and limits: Percentage of naive T cells showed a strong correlation with TCR beta diversity. Whereas aged donors had fewer naive CD4+ cells, long-lived donors had more of them and higher diversity.

V and J are TRBV7-2 and TRBJ1-5; 7 nucleotides match TRBD1. The sample comprised blood. The sequence was obtained from a woman at least 80 years old in good health. CDR3 residues: CASSSWGTGGNQPQHF. CDR3 nucleotide sequence: TGTGCCAGCAGCTCATGGGGTACAGGGGGCAATCAGCCCCAGCATTTT.